Sequencing of this T cell receptor (beta chain) was carried out in a study of vaccination effects on CD4 cells after COVID-19. Only in-frame clones appear in the TCRdb table, and some are missing; sequencing was by immunoSEQ multiplex PCR. The repertoire consists of fewer than 40,000 clones, with roughly two thirds occurring once and the leading ten covering approximately 27%. CDR3 length equals 15 residues. Trimming took 7 bases from V and 8 from J; bases not matched to a gene: 13. The V gene's germline CDR1 is MNHEY and CDR2 SVGAGI. On this clone itself: Its antigen is still unknown.

Antigen-specific CD4+ T cells expanded by the ViraFEST assay with viral peptide pools were then sequenced. Investigators separated out CD4+ T cells once approximately 10 days of culture had passed. This clonotype was sampled from a human donor who received a COVID-19 vaccine. The chain joins TRBV6-5 to TRBJ2-3; 9 positions agree with TRBD2. Sample: CD4+ T cells from PBMCs cultured with HCoV-229E spike peptides, taken before COVID-19 vaccination. The DNA for the CDR3 is TGTGCCAGCACCCTAACCGGGACTAGCTTCGGTACGCAGTATTTT. This sequence encodes CASTLTGTSFGTQYF.